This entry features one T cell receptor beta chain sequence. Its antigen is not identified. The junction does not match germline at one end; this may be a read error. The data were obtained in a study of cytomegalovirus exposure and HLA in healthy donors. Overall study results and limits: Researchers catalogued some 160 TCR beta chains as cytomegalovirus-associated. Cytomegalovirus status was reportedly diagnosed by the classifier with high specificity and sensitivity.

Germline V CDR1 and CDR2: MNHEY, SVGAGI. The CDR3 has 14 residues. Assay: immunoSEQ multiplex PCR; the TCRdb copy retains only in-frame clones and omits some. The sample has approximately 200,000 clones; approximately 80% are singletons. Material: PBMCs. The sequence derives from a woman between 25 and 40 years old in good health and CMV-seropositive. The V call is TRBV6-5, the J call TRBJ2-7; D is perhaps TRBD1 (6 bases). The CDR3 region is CSSTNHRASYEQYF. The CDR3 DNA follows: TGCTCCAGCACCAACCACAGGGCCTCCTACGAGCAGTACTTC.